This is a list of T cell receptor beta chains from one sample in a study of blood T cells in healthy people across ages. Using its own MiXCR run on the 5' RACE reads, TCRdb lists one record per CDR3 protein. The sample contains hundreds of thousands of distinct CDR3 sequences, around 21% of which appear only once. Input material: blood. The receptors were gathered from a man aged 70-80 years in good health. Both conserved end residues are part of each CDR3. A D gene is named only where the DNA matches it firmly.

>TRBV20-1|NA|NA
CSSQRDSTYEQYF
>TRBV7-9|NA|NA
CASNTVPGDENEQFF
>TRBV10-3|NA|TRBJ2-3
CAISETRGGTDTQYF
>TRBV7-3|NA|TRBJ2-1
CASSSRLTGANEQFF
>TRBV3-1|TRBD2|TRBJ2-3
CASSPIAGPGTDTQYF
>TRBV6-2/TRBV6-3|TRBD2|TRBJ2-1
CASSSAGGYYNEQFF
>TRBV6-6|NA|TRBJ2-7
CASSPGPPIYEQYF
>TRBV14|NA|TRBJ2-7
CASSQRHLYEQYF
>TRBV6-6|TRBD1|NA
CASSIIGQGTYEQYF
>TRBV7-2|NA|TRBJ2-5
CASNLWGKETQYF
>TRBV27|NA|TRBJ2-3
CASSPSPSTDTQYF
>TRBV10-3|NA|TRBJ1-4
CAISAGRANEKLFF
>TRBV13|TRBD2|NA
CASTYSGRGTYNEQFF
>TRBV5-1|NA|TRBJ1-2
CASNEGGNYGYTF
>TRBV10-2|NA|TRBJ2-7
CASTLTQGGNEQYF
>TRBV20-1|NA|TRBJ1-1
CSAPRRGTTEAFF
>TRBV12-3/TRBV12-4|NA|TRBJ1-6
CASSLSQFNSPLHF
>TRBV20-1|TRBD2|TRBJ2-3
CSATSTSGSRNTQYF